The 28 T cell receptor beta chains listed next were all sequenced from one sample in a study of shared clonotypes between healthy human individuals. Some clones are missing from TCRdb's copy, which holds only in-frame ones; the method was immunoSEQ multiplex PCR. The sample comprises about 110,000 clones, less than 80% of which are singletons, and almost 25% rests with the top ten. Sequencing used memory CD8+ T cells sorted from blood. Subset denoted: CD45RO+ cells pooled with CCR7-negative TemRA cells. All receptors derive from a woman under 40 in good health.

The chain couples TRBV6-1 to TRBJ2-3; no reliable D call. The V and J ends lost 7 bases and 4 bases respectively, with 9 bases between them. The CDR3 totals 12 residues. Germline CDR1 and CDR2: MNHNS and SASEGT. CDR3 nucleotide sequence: TGTGCCAGCAATGATCTCCCAGATACGCAGTATTTT. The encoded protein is CASNDLPDTQYF.

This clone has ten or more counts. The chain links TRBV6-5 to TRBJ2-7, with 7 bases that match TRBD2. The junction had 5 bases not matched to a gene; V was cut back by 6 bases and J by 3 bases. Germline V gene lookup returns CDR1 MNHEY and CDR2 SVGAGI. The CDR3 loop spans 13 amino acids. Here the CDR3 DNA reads TGTGCCAGCAGGGGAGGGCCTCTCTACGAGCAGTACTTC. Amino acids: CASRGGPLYEQYF.

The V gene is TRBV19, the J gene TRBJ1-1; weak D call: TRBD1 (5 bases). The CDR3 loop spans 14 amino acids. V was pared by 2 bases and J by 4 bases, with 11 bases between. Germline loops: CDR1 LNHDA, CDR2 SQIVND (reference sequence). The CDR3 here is CASSIMRQGTEAFF. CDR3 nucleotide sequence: TGTGCCAGTAGTATAATGCGGCAGGGCACTGAAGCTTTCTTT.

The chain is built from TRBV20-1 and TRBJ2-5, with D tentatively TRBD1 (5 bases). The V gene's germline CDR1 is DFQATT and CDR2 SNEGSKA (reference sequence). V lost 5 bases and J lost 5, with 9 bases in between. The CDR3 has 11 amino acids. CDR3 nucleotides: TGCAGTGCTCCAGGGTTTGAGACCCAGTACTTC. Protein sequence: CSAPGFETQYF.

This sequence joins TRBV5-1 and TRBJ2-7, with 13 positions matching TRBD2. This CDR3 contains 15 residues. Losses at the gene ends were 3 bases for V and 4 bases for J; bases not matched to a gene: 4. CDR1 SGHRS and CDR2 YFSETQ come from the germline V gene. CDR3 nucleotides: TGCGCCAGCAGCTCCTGGACTAGCGGGAGTTACGAGCAGTACTTC. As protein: CASSSWTSGSYEQYF.

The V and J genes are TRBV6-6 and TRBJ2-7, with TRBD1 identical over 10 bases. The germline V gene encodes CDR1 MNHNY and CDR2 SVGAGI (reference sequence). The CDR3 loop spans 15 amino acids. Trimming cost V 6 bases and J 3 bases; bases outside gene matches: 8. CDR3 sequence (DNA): TGTGCCAGCAGCCAAATCGGGACAGGGGACTACGAGCAGTACTTC. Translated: CASSQIGTGDYEQYF.

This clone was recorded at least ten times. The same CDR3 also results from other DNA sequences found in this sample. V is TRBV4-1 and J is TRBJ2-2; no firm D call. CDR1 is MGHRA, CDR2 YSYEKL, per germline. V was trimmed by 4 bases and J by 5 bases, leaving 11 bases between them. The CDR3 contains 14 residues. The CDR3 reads CASSPPVGTGELFF. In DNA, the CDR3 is TGCGCCAGCAGCCCCCCGGTGGGGACCGGGGAGCTGTTTTTT.

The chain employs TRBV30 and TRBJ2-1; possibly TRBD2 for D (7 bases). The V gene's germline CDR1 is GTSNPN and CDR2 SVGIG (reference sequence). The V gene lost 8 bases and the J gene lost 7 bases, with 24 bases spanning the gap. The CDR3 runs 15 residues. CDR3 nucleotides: TGTGCCCATAAGGGGATGGGGGCGGGAGTGAATGAGCAGTTCTTC. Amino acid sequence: CAHKGMGAGVNEQFF.

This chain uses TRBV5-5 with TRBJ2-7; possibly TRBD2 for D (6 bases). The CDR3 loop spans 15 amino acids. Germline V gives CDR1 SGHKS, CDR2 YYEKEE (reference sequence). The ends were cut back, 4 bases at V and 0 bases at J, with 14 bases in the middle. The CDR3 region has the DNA TGTGCCAGCAGCCGGGGGACTCCGAACTCCTACGAGCAGTACTTC. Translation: CASSRGTPNSYEQYF.

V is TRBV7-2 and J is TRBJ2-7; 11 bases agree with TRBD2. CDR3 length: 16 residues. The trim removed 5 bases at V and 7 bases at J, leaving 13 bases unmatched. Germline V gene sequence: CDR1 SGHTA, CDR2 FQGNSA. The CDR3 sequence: CASSTTPTTSGSEQYF. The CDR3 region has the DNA TGTGCCAGCAGCACAACGCCGACTACTAGCGGGAGTGAGCAGTACTTC.

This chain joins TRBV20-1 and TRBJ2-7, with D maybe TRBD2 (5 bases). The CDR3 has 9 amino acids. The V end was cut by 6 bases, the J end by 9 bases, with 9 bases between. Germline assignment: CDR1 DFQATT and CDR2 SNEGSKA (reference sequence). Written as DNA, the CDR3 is TGCAGTGCAGGAGGCGGGCAGTACTTC. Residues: CSAGGGQYF.

The CDR3 coding sequence is TGTGCCAGCAGCAGATCGACAGAAACCTACGAGCAGTACTTC. This codes for CASSRSTETYEQYF. The chain recombines TRBV9 with TRBJ2-7, with D perhaps matching TRBD1 (5 bases). CDR1 is SGDLS and CDR2 is YYNGEE in the germline V gene. The V end was cut by 4 bases, the J end by 2 bases, with 13 bases between. This CDR3 contains 14 residues.

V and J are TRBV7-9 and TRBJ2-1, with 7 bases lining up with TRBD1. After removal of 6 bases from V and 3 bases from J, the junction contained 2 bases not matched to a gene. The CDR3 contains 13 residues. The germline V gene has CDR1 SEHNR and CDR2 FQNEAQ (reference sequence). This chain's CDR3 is CASRRDSYNEQFF. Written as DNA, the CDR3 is TGTGCCAGCAGGAGGGACAGCTACAATGAGCAGTTCTTC. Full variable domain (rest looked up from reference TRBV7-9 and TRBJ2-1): DTGVSQNPRHKITKRGQNVTFRCDPISEHNRLYWYRQTLGQGPEFLTYFQNEAQLEKSRLLSDRFSAERPKGSFSTLEIQRTEQGDSAMYLCASRRDSYNEQFFGPGTRLTVL.

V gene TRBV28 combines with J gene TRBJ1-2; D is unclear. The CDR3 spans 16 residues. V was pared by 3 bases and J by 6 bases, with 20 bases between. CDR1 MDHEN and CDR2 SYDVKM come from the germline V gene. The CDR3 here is CASSFGVALRGNGYTF. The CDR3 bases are TGTGCCAGCAGTTTCGGTGTCGCACTTCGCGGTAATGGCTACACCTTC.

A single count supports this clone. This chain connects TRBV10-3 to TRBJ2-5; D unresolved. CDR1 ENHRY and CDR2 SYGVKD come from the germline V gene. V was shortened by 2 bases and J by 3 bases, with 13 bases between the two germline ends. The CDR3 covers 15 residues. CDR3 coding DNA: TGTGCCATCAGTGAGGTAAACGGAAACAAAGAGACCCAGTACTTC. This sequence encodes CAISEVNGNKETQYF.

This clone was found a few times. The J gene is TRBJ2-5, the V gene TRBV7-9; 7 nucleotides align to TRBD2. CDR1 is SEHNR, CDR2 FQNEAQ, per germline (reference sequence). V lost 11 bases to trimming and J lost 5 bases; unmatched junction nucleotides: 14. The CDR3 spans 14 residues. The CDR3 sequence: CASADGGSWETQYF. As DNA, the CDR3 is TGTGCCTCCGCGGATGGCGGGAGTTGGGAGACCCAGTACTTC.

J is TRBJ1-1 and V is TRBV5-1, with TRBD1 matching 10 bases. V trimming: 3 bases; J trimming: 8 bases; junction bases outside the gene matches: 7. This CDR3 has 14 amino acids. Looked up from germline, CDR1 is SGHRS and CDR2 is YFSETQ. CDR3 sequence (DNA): TGCGCCAGCAGCTATAGACAGGGGGCCGGAGAAGCTTTCTTT. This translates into CASSYRQGAGEAFF.

CDR3 coding DNA: TGTGCCAGCAGCGGCTCCCTCTCCTACGAGCAGTACTTC. It specifies CASSGSLSYEQYF. The gene calls are TRBV7-6 and TRBJ2-7; D gene ambiguous. This CDR3 is 13 amino acids long. The germline V gene encodes CDR1 SGHVS and CDR2 FNYEAQ. V dropped 5 bases and J dropped 0 bases, with 8 bases sitting between them.

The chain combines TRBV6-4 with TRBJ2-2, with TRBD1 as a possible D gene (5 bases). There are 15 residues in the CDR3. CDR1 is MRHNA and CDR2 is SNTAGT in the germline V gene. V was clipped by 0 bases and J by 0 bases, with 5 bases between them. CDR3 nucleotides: TGTGCCAGCAGTGACTCCAGGGCGAACACCGGGGAGCTGTTTTTT. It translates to CASSDSRANTGELFF.

The CDR3 DNA is TGTGCCAGCAGCCCAAAGGTCGGTGTCGTAACAGATACGCAGTATTTT. It is translated as CASSPKVGVVTDTQYF. The chain couples TRBV11-2 to TRBJ2-3; D unresolved. Germline V gene lookup returns CDR1 SGHAT and CDR2 FQNNGV. The CDR3 consists of 16 residues. The V end lost 5 bases, the J end lost 3 bases, and 18 bases lay between the germline ends.

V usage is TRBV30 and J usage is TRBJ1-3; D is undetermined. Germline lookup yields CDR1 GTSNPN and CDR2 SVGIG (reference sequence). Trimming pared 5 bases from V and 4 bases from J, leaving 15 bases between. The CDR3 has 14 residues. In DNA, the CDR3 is TGTGCCTGGGATCTCGGCGTAAAAGGAAACACCATATATTTT. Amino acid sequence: CAWDLGVKGNTIYF.

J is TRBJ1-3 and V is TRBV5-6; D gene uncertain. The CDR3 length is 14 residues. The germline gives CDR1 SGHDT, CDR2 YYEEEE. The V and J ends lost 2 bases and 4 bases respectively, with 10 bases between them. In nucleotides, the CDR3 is TGTGCCAGCAGCTTTAACCTGGGAGGAAACACCATATATTTT. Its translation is CASSFNLGGNTIYF.

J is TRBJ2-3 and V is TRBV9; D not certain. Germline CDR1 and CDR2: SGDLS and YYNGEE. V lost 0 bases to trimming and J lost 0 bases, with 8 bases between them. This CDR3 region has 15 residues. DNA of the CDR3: TGTGCCAGCAGCGTAGATGACGGGAGCACAGATACGCAGTATTTT. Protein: CASSVDDGSTDTQYF.

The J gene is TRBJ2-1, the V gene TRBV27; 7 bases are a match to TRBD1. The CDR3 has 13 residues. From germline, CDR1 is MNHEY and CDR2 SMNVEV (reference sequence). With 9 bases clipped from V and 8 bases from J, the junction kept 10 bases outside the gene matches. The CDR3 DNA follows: TGTGCCAGGCCAGGGGGTCGGTGGGATGAGCAGTTCTTC. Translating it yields CARPGGRWDEQFF.

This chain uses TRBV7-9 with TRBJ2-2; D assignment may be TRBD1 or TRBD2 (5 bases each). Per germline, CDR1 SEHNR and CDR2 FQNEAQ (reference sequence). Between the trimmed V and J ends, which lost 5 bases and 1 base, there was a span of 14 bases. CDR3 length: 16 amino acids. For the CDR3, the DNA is TGTGCCAGCAGCCTACTAGTGGGACGGAACACCGGGGAGCTGTTTTTT. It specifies CASSLLVGRNTGELFF.

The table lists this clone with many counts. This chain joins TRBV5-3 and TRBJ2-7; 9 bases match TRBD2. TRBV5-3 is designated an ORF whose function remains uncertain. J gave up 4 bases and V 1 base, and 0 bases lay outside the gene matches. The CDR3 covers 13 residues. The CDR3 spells CARSLLAGYEQYF. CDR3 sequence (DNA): TGTGCCAGAAGCTTGCTAGCGGGATACGAGCAGTACTTC.

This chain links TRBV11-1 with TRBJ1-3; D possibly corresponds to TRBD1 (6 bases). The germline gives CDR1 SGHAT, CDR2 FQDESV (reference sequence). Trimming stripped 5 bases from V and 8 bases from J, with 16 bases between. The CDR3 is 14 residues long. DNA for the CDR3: TGTGCCAGCAGCCCCGGACAGCCTTGGGACACCATATATTTT. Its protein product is CASSPGQPWDTIYF.

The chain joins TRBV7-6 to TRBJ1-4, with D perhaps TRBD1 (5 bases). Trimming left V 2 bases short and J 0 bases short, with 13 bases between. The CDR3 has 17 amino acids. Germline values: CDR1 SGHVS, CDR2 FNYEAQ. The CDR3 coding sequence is TGTGCCAGCAGCTTACACAGGACGTCTGCAACTAATGAAAAACTGTTTTTT. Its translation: CASSLHRTSATNEKLFF.